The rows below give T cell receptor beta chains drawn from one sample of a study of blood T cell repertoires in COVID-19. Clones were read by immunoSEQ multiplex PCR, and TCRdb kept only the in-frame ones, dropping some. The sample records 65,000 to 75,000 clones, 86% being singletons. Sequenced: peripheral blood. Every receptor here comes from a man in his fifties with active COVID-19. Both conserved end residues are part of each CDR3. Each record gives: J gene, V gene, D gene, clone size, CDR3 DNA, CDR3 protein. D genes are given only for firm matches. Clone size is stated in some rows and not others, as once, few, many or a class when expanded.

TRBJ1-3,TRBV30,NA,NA,TGTGCCTGGAGTGACAAGAACTCTGGAAACACCATATATTTT,CAWSDKNSGNTIYF
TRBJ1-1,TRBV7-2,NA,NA,TGTGCCAGCAGCTTAGCCAATGGTCGTGGGGGGAAGGAGGCTTTCTTT,CASSLANGRGGKEAFF
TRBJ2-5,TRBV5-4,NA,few,TGTGCCAGCAGCAGAATGGACTTCGGGGGGACCCAGTACTTC,CASSRMDFGGTQYF
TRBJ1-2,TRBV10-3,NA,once,TGTGCCATCAGTGAAGTATGGCAGGCAAACTATGGCTACACCTTC,CAISEVWQANYGYTF
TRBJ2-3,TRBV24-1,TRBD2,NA,TGTGCCACCAGTGACCGTCGCCCTGGGCGGGGAGGGTTGGCAGATACGCAGTATTTT,CATSDRRPGRGGLADTQYF
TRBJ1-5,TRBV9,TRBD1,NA,TGTGCCAGCAGCGCTTCGGGACAGCCGAATAGCAATCAGCCCCAGCATTTT,CASSASGQPNSNQPQHF
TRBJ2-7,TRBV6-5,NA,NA,TGTGCCAGCACCCACGGCGGAGGGCAGGGGGACGAGCAGTACTTC,CASTHGGGQGDEQYF
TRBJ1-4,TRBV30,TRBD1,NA,TGTGCCTGGAGTCGAGGGACAGGGGATGAAAAACTGTTTTTT,CAWSRGTGDEKLFF
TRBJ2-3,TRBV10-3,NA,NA,TGTGCCATCAGTGGGGACACCGACACAGATACGCAGTATTTT,CAISGDTDTDTQYF
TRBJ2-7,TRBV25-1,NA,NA,TGTGCCAGCACTTCCCGGGGTGACGAGCAGTACTTC,CASTSRGDEQYF
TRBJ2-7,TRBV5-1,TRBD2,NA,TGCGCCAGCAGCCGTAGCGGGAACGAGCAGTACTTC,CASSRSGNEQYF
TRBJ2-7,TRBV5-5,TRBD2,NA,TGTGCCAGCAGCTTGGGCCCCGGGGGAGGGGACGAGCAGTACTTC,CASSLGPGGGDEQYF
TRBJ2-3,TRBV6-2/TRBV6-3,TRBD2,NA,TGTGCCAGCAGCGGGTCTAGCGGGGCAACAGATACGCAGTATTTT,CASSGSSGATDTQYF
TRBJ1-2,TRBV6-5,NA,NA,TGTGCCAGCAGTTACGATCTCCAGGGCTATGGCTACACCTTC,CASSYDLQGYGYTF
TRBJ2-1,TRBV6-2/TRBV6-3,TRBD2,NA,TGTGCCAGCAGTTTAACGGGGGGGAGGAATGAGCAGTTCTTC,CASSLTGGRNEQFF
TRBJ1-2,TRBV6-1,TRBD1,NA,TGTGCCAGCAGTGAAGGGGGGACAGGACTCTATGGCTACACCTTC,CASSEGGTGLYGYTF
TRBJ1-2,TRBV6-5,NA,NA,TGTGCCAGCAGCGCCCAGGACAGAACTAACTATGGCTACACCTTC,CASSAQDRTNYGYTF
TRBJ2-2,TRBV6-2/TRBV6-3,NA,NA,TGTGCCAGCAGTTATATTATTGGGAGGATCGCCGGGGAGCTGTTTTTT,CASSYIIGRIAGELFF
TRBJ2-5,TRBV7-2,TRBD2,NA,TGTGCCAGCAGCCCGCAGACTAGCGGGCAAGAGACCCAGTACTTC,CASSPQTSGQETQYF